This is a list of T cell receptor beta chains from one sample in a study of a mutant IDH1 vaccine in newly diagnosed glioma. For these receptors, no antigen is known. Assay: immunoSEQ multiplex PCR; the TCRdb copy retains only in-frame clones and omits some. The table lists about 60,000 clones, about 80% of them singletons. The starting material was PBMCs, obtained from a glioma patient whose treatment included an IDH1 peptide vaccine. The receptor source for this set is a man aged 25 to 45 with glioma. CDR3s include the opening cysteine and the closing phenylalanine or tryptophan. The D gene is left open where the match is weak. Clone size appears in some rows only: once, few, many, or a class for an expanded clone.

CDR3 protein: CASSQDDPAGGYF
clone size: NA
D gene: NA
V gene: TRBV4-1
CDR3 length: 13

CDR3 protein: CAWKGLFKNIQYF
clone size: NA
D gene: NA
V gene: TRBV30
CDR3 length: 13

CDR3 protein: CASSSGMNTEAFF
clone size: NA
D gene: NA
V gene: TRBV2
CDR3 length: 13

CDR3 protein: CASSERDSPSYEQYF
clone size: once
D gene: NA
V gene: TRBV6-1
CDR3 length: 15

CDR3 protein: CASSAGTDPYNEQFF
clone size: NA
D gene: NA
V gene: TRBV6-1
CDR3 length: 15

CDR3 protein: CASSYSPGGPAFF
clone size: NA
D gene: NA
V gene: TRBV6-5
CDR3 length: 13

CDR3 protein: CASSHPSGRAYTDTQYF
clone size: NA
D gene: TRBD2
V gene: TRBV7-2
CDR3 length: 17

CDR3 protein: CASSSGTGKQFF
clone size: NA
D gene: TRBD1
V gene: TRBV7-2
CDR3 length: 12

CDR3 protein: CASSSDRGPGELFF
clone size: NA
D gene: TRBD1
V gene: TRBV2
CDR3 length: 14

CDR3 protein: CASNDQTGTYEQYF
clone size: NA
D gene: TRBD1
V gene: TRBV7-2
CDR3 length: 14

CDR3 protein: CASSEVPDLANTGELFF
clone size: NA
D gene: NA
V gene: TRBV2
CDR3 length: 17

CDR3 protein: CASSFNSDGETQYF
clone size: NA
D gene: NA
V gene: TRBV5-1
CDR3 length: 14

CDR3 protein: CASSQDQAGYTF
clone size: NA
D gene: NA
V gene: TRBV4-3
CDR3 length: 12

CDR3 protein: CASSQDRALGEQYF
clone size: NA
D gene: NA
V gene: TRBV4-2
CDR3 length: 14

CDR3 protein: CASSLTGTGDEKLFF
clone size: once
D gene: TRBD1
V gene: TRBV18
CDR3 length: 15

CDR3 protein: CASSLAGGPGEQFF
clone size: NA
D gene: TRBD2
V gene: TRBV11-2
CDR3 length: 14

CDR3 protein: CASTMGGTAYNSPLHF
clone size: NA
D gene: NA
V gene: TRBV19
CDR3 length: 16

CDR3 protein: CASSPDFSFGRGLGEQFF
clone size: NA
D gene: NA
V gene: TRBV7-9
CDR3 length: 18

CDR3 protein: CASSLGLRQPQHF
clone size: NA
D gene: NA
V gene: TRBV7-6
CDR3 length: 13

CDR3 protein: CASSPSGGFLGYTF
clone size: NA
D gene: NA
V gene: TRBV11-2
CDR3 length: 14

CDR3 protein: CASSLGTGQLGEQYF
clone size: NA
D gene: TRBD1
V gene: TRBV5-4
CDR3 length: 15

CDR3 protein: CASSPTWGNTEAFF
clone size: NA
D gene: NA
V gene: TRBV18
CDR3 length: 14

CDR3 protein: CSARATNEQFF
clone size: NA
D gene: NA
V gene: TRBV20-1
CDR3 length: 11

CDR3 protein: CASSGGTGTSGRADTQYF
clone size: NA
D gene: TRBD2
V gene: TRBV10-1
CDR3 length: 18

CDR3 protein: CASSYAGGGPQPQHF
clone size: few
D gene: NA
V gene: TRBV6-6
CDR3 length: 15

CDR3 protein: CASSSLSAPSTGELFF
clone size: NA
D gene: NA
V gene: TRBV27
CDR3 length: 16

CDR3 protein: CASSPTSTDRNQPQHF
clone size: NA
D gene: NA
V gene: TRBV6-6
CDR3 length: 16

CDR3 protein: CASSVAAQETQYF
clone size: once
D gene: NA
V gene: TRBV19
CDR3 length: 13

CDR3 protein: CASSQAPGGNQPQHF
clone size: few
D gene: NA
V gene: TRBV4-3
CDR3 length: 15

CDR3 protein: CASSLGGRNTEAFF
clone size: NA
D gene: TRBD1
V gene: TRBV5-6
CDR3 length: 14

CDR3 protein: CASSIPRGISQETQYF
clone size: NA
D gene: NA
V gene: TRBV7-9
CDR3 length: 16

CDR3 protein: CAWRGQPKNIQYF
clone size: NA
D gene: NA
V gene: TRBV30
CDR3 length: 13

CDR3 protein: CASSPSQNSPLHF
clone size: NA
D gene: NA
V gene: TRBV18
CDR3 length: 13

CDR3 protein: CASSKGQGTGNEQFF
clone size: NA
D gene: NA
V gene: TRBV21-1
CDR3 length: 15

CDR3 protein: CASSSSTGGTEAFF
clone size: NA
D gene: NA
V gene: TRBV28
CDR3 length: 14

CDR3 protein: CSAGEGAPTEQYF
clone size: NA
D gene: NA
V gene: TRBV29-1
CDR3 length: 13

CDR3 protein: CASSLSGPNTEAFF
clone size: NA
D gene: NA
V gene: TRBV19
CDR3 length: 14

CDR3 protein: CAISESQGLGKVEGDTQYF
clone size: NA
D gene: TRBD2
V gene: TRBV10-3
CDR3 length: 19

CDR3 protein: CASSRDRVSDNSPLHF
clone size: NA
D gene: TRBD1
V gene: TRBV7-9
CDR3 length: 16

CDR3 protein: CASSFSGNTIYF
clone size: NA
D gene: NA
V gene: TRBV7-8
CDR3 length: 12

CDR3 protein: CASSMQGLYMNTEAFF
clone size: NA
D gene: NA
V gene: TRBV18
CDR3 length: 16

CDR3 protein: CASSVGQGTYEQYF
clone size: NA
D gene: TRBD1
V gene: TRBV9
CDR3 length: 14

CDR3 protein: CASSRETANYGYTF
clone size: NA
D gene: NA
V gene: TRBV5-1
CDR3 length: 14

CDR3 protein: CASSEGQGAWETQYF
clone size: NA
D gene: TRBD1
V gene: TRBV6-1
CDR3 length: 15

CDR3 protein: CASSLSVSSYNEQFF
clone size: NA
D gene: NA
V gene: TRBV7-9
CDR3 length: 15

CDR3 protein: CSVAVRRSNTEAFF
clone size: few
D gene: NA
V gene: TRBV29-1
CDR3 length: 14

CDR3 protein: CASSIVGGPGTQYF
clone size: NA
D gene: NA
V gene: TRBV19
CDR3 length: 14

CDR3 protein: CASSPAGSNQPQHF
clone size: once
D gene: NA
V gene: TRBV6-1
CDR3 length: 14

CDR3 protein: CASNSLAEATDTQYF
clone size: NA
D gene: TRBD2
V gene: TRBV2
CDR3 length: 15

CDR3 protein: CASSPPLTDQPQHF
clone size: few
D gene: NA
V gene: TRBV19
CDR3 length: 14

CDR3 protein: CASSGTDLSEQYF
clone size: few
D gene: NA
V gene: TRBV6-1
CDR3 length: 13

CDR3 protein: CASSFLAGVSTYEQYF
clone size: once
D gene: TRBD2
V gene: TRBV5-1
CDR3 length: 16

CDR3 protein: CAWGTGETQYF
clone size: NA
D gene: NA
V gene: TRBV30
CDR3 length: 11

CDR3 protein: CASLGLPKSEMNTEAFF
clone size: NA
D gene: NA
V gene: TRBV28
CDR3 length: 17

CDR3 protein: CASSLPRGREKTAGQPQHF
clone size: NA
D gene: TRBD1
V gene: TRBV27
CDR3 length: 19